A single sample gave rise to the 5 T cell receptor beta chains below, sequenced in a study of OX40 agonist ivuxolimab in advanced cancers. The table came from immunoSEQ multiplex PCR; TCRdb's copy has only in-frame clones and leaves some out. The sample holds about 120,000 clones; around 89% are singletons and the top ten take around 0.55%. The sample consisted of CD4+ or CD8+ T cells sorted from blood, taken in a trial of the OX40 agonist ivuxolimab. The receptors derive from an adult with an advanced solid tumor such as melanoma, head and neck, liver or kidney cancer.

This clone is a singleton in its sample. The chain combines TRBV9 with TRBJ1-1; 10 bases agree with TRBD1. V gave up 3 bases and J gave up 3 bases; unmatched junction bases: 5. CDR1 and CDR2 from the germline V gene are SGDLS and YYNGEE. The CDR3 runs 15 residues. The DNA for the CDR3 is TGTGCCAGCAGCGCTGATGGACAGGGGGACACTGAAGCTTTCTTT. Its protein product is CASSADGQGDTEAFF.

V and J are TRBV7-2 and TRBJ2-2; 11 nucleotides agree with TRBD2. The V gene's germline CDR1 is SGHTA and CDR2 FQGNSA. This CDR3 is built from 15 residues. The junction had 5 bases not matched to a gene; V was cut back by 4 bases and J by 7 bases. This chain's CDR3 is CASSSSGGNLGELFF. For the CDR3, the DNA is TGTGCCAGCAGCTCTAGCGGGGGGAACCTCGGGGAGCTGTTTTTT.

CDR3 DNA sequence: TGTGCCTGGAGTCATGGACAGGGAAACTACGAGCAGTACTTC. This codes for CAWSHGQGNYEQYF. This chain uses TRBV30 with TRBJ2-7; the match to TRBD1 covers 8 bases. The V gene's germline CDR1 is GTSNPN and CDR2 SVGIG (reference sequence). V was pared by 2 bases and J by 3 bases, with 6 bases of the junction left unmatched. The CDR3 covers 14 residues.

V is TRBV28 and J is TRBJ1-2, with no clear D. The germline V gene has CDR1 MDHEN and CDR2 SYDVKM. The length of the CDR3 is 13 residues. Trimming left V 8 bases short and J 0 bases short, with 10 bases between. The CDR3 bases are TGTGCCAGCCGTAAGACCCCTAACTATGGCTACACCTTC. Its translation is CASRKTPNYGYTF.

This chain uses TRBV4-3 with TRBJ1-2; maybe TRBD1 (5 bases). The CDR3 sequence is 13 residues long. Deletions cut 1 base from V and 4 bases from J, with 7 bases between. Germline V gene sequence: CDR1 LGHNA, CDR2 YSLEER. The CDR3 loop reads CASSQGGGYGYTF. CDR3 sequence (DNA): TGCGCCAGCAGCCAAGGGGGGGGCTATGGCTACACCTTC.